The 3 T cell receptor beta chains given below trace back to one sample, sequenced in a study of T cell changes during pregnancy in multiple sclerosis. Assay used: immunoSEQ multiplex PCR; TCRdb lists only in-frame clones, some missing. Found here are about 77,000 clones, around 93% of them singletons; the top ten hold roughly 2.6%. Sample: peripheral blood, taken after pregnancy. The receptors stem from a female donor in good health, enrolled as a control in a pregnancy study.

The table lists this clone with a count of one. This rearrangement joins TRBV6-1 to TRBJ2-7; tentative D call: TRBD2 (5 bases). Trimming removed 3 bases from V and 0 bases from J, with 12 bases in between. The CDR3 sequence is 15 residues long. The germline V gene encodes CDR1 MNHNS and CDR2 SASEGT. CDR3 bases: TGTGCCAGCAGTGATCTTCCGGGGAGCTCCTACGAGCAGTACTTC. It codes for CASSDLPGSSYEQYF.

The chain is built from TRBV2 and TRBJ2-2; 10 bases line up with TRBD2. The V gene's germline CDR1 is SNHLY and CDR2 FYNNEI. With V trimmed by 3 bases and J by 7 bases, 8 bases remained unmatched. This CDR3 region has 16 residues. The CDR3 nucleotides are TGTGCCAGCAGTGACCGGAGCGGGGGGGCCGGCGGGGAGCTGTTTTTT. It encodes CASSDRSGGAGGELFF.

CDR3 DNA: TGTGCCAGCAGCTTAGGGTCGGAGAATCAGCCCCAGCATTTT. Protein sequence: CASSLGSENQPQHF. V is TRBV11-2 and J is TRBJ1-5; D gene unclear. Germline CDR1 SGHAT, CDR2 FQNNGV. The V end lost 1 base, the J end lost 4 bases, and 8 bases lay between the germline ends. This CDR3 region has 14 residues.